These 4 T cell receptor beta chains share one sample of origin, sequenced in a study of T cells in Graves' hyperthyroidism and ophthalmopathy. Amplification targeted TCR beta CDR3 regions from RNA transcripts. The TCR CDR3 first-round RT-PCR relied on the HTBI primer set. One entry per CDR3 protein results from TCRdb running MiXCR on the multiplex PCR reads. The sample includes about 640,000 distinct CDR3 sequences, about a fifth of them seen just once. What was sequenced was blood. Receptors were obtained from a man between 25 and 39 years old with Graves' ophthalmopathy.

This clonotype was recorded a few times. The J gene is TRBJ2-2, the V gene TRBV5-1, with D unresolved. Looked up from germline, CDR1 is SGHRS and CDR2 is YFSETQ. V shed 3 bases and J shed 3 bases, with 9 bases lying between them. The CDR3 covers 14 residues. CDR3 coding DNA: TGCGCCAGCAGCTCCGCAGCCTACACCGGGGAGCTGTTTTTT. Translated: CASSSAAYTGELFF.

This clonotype was seen a handful of times. This chain uses TRBV5-1 with TRBJ2-5, with 7 positions matching TRBD1. This CDR3 has 15 amino acids. The V segment lost 2 bases and the J segment 1 base; nucleotides outside the gene matches: 5. Germline values: CDR1 SGHRS, CDR2 YFSETQ. CDR3 sequence: CASSFTGVFQETQYF. The DNA of the CDR3 is TGCGCCAGCAGCTTCACAGGGGTCTTCCAAGAGACCCAGTACTTC.

This chain links TRBV9 with TRBJ1-1; tentatively, D is TRBD1 (5 bases). V gave up 3 bases and J gave up 3 bases, with 6 bases separating them. The CDR3 sequence is 12 residues long. The germline CDR1 and CDR2 sequences are SGDLS and YYNGEE. The CDR3 region is CASSAQDTEAFF. DNA of the CDR3: TGTGCCAGCAGCGCACAGGACACTGAAGCTTTCTTT.

This clonotype showed up just a few times. The rearrangement joins TRBV28 to TRBJ2-1, with 10 bases that match TRBD1. V gave up 6 bases and J gave up 6 bases; unmatched junction bases: 14. CDR3 length equals 17 residues. CDR1 is MDHEN and CDR2 is SYDVKM in the germline V gene. The CDR3 region is CASSPSARQGAGNEQFF. The CDR3, as DNA: TGTGCCAGCAGCCCGTCGGCTCGACAGGGGGCGGGCAATGAGCAGTTCTTC.